This TCR beta chain was sequenced during a study of control samples from healthy donors and cancer patients. Germline V gene lookup returns CDR1 SQVTM and CDR2 ANQGSEA. CDR3 size: 15 residues. The V and J ends lost 2 bases and 6 bases, in that order; junction bases with no gene match: 6. Assay used: immunoSEQ multiplex PCR; TCRdb lists only in-frame clones, some missing. The sample has around 90,000 clones; approximately 86% are singletons. This receptor was taken from a man aged 25 to 45 in good health. The sample was blood. V usage is TRBV29-1 and J usage is TRBJ2-1; 11 bases map to TRBD2. The CDR3: CSVERLAGKPNEQFF. The CDR3 coding sequence is TGCAGCGTTGAAAGACTAGCGGGGAAACCCAATGAGCAGTTCTTC.